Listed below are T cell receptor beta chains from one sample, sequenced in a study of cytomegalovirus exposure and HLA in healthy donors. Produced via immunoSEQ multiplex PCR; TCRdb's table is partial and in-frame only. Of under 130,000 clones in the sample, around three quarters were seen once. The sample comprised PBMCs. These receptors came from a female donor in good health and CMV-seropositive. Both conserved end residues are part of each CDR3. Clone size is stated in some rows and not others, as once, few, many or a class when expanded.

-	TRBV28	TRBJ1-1	CASSPPTGATEAFF
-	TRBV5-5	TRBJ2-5	CASSLDDSAARTQYF
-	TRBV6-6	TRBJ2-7	CASLAGGSYEQYF
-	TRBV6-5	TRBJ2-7	CASTEGGFAYEQYF
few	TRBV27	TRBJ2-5	CASSYFGTGVEETQYF
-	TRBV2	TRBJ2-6	CASSGDSGANVLTF
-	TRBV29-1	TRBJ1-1	CSTARGMNTEAFF
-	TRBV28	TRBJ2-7	CASSLDYTGREQYF
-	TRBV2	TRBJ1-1	CASTRTVNTEAFF
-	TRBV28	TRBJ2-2	CASSPRGQNTVGLAGGNTGELFF
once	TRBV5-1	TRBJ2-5	CASSLRSSGNQETQYF
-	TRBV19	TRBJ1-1	CASKNRGNTEAFF
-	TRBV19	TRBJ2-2	CASSVNRDAGELFF
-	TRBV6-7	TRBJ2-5	CASSGGGRQGAKETQYF
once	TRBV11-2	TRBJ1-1	CASSSHVQVSSEAFF
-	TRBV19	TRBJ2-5	CASSWDRETQYF
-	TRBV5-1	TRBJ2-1	CASSSRTGENEQFF
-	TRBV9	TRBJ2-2	CASSRGHRDTGELFF
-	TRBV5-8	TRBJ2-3	CASSPGGPTDTQYF
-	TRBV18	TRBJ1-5	CASSPQGRNQPQHF
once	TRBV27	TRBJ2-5	CASSRGDSQETQYF
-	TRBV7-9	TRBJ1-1	CASSLFGDSEAFF
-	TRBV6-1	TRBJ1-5	CASKRRGREDQPQHF
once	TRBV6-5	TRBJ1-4	CASSYKGQGLEKLFF
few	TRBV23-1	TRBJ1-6	CASSQSAGIYNSPLHF
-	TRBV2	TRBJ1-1	CASSIGQKNTEAFF